The clone carrying this T cell receptor (beta chain) has a count of ten or more. This entry is derived from a study of patients and donors after allogeneic stem cell transplantation. V shed 4 bases and J shed 1 base, with 8 bases lying between them. Germline V gene sequence: CDR1 SGHRS, CDR2 YFSETQ. The CDR3 sequence is 14 residues long. TCRdb redid the calling of the RT-PCR reads with MiXCR, one entry per CDR3 protein. This table has hundreds of thousands of distinct CDR3 sequences, 16% appearing once. The TCR was taken from a human donor who was either an allogeneic HSCT recipient or a stem cell or donor lymphocyte infusion donor (not recorded which). It is not recorded whose cells these are; they may come from a transplant donor. Sequencing was carried out using blood, either unsorted or a sorted T cell fraction (not recorded which). The chain joins TRBV5-1 to TRBJ2-2, with D possibly matching TRBD1 (5 bases). The CDR3 region has the DNA TGCGCCAGCAGCCAGACAGAGAACACCGGGGAGCTGTTTTTT. Translated: CASSQTENTGELFF.